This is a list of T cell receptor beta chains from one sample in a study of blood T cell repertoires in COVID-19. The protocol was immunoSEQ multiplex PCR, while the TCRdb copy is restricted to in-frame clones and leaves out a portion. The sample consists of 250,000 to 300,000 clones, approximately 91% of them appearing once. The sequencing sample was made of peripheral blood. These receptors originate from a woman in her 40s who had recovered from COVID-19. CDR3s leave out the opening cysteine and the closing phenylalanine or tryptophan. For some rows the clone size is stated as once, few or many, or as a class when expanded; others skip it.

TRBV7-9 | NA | ASLGAPNEQF
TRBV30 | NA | AWSPARGINSNQPQH
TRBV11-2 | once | ASSLDPSRTDTQY
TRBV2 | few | ASLQGNSYNEQF
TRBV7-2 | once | ASRLDDRTAQY
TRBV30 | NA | AWSRQGDQPQH
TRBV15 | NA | ATRRSSPTTGGFGTQY
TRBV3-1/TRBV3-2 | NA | ASSQEPGMASGELF
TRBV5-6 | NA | ASSLGASGIYEQY
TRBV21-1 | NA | ASSKVNGPREFVEQF
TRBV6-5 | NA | ASSYSIGASGYEQY
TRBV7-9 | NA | ASSHPPTTGLNTEAF
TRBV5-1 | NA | ASSPGTQREHNEQF
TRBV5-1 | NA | ASSSPPGLAGVKSSYNEQF
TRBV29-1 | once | SAGRGEGVDAF
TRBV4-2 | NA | ASSQARTDTQY
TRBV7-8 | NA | ASSLTGEAGELF
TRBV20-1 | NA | SAKNTEAF
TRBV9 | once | ASSVGQGSEKLF
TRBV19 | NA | ASSSREPDTQY
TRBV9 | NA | ASSVDGTMGDTQY
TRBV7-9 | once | ASSPPPGTEAF
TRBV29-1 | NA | SAVGTMGGELF
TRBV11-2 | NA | ASSLATSRETQY
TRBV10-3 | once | ASRQGANEQF